The rows below give T cell receptor beta chains drawn from one sample of a study of tumor-infiltrating lymphocytes in primary liver carcinoma. MiXCR, run by TCRdb on the multiplex PCR reads, gives a single entry per CDR3 protein. The profile covers approximately 300,000 distinct CDR3 sequences, with 60% to 80% appearing a single time and roughly 8.6% taken by the ten largest. The sample consisted of peripheral blood. All receptors derive from a middle-aged man with primary liver carcinoma and hepatitis B virus infection. CDR3s include the opening cysteine and the closing phenylalanine or tryptophan.

CDR3: CASSPREDTQYF
V: TRBV7-2
J: TRBJ2-3

CDR3: CANSSRSLAEQFF
V: TRBV11-1
J: TRBJ2-1

CDR3: CAWSPSGHFF
V: TRBV30
J: TRBJ1-2

CDR3: CASTPGGASYSEQFF
V: TRBV28
J: TRBJ2-1

CDR3: CASSLRGWCSEQFF
V: TRBV11-2
J: TRBJ2-1

CDR3: CASSGDRDTEAFF
V: TRBV2
J: TRBJ1-1

CDR3: CASTLDSFNQPQHF
V: TRBV2
J: TRBJ1-5

CDR3: CTNGEGGGSLSYNERFF
V: TRBV12-3/TRBV12-4
J: TRBJ2-1

CDR3: CAISEGRIGNGKLFF
V: TRBV10-3
J: TRBJ1-4

CDR3: CASSFLGAGEKETEYF
V: TRBV11-1
J: TRBJ2-5

CDR3: CASSLGRGYEQYF
V: TRBV12-3/TRBV12-4
J: TRBJ2-7

CDR3: CDSSRRESGANVLTF
V: TRBV7-9
J: TRBJ2-6

CDR3: CATLPRTTNYGYTF
V: TRBV6-2/TRBV6-3
J: TRBJ1-2

CDR3: CASSSLEGSGELFF
V: TRBV11-1
J: TRBJ2-2

CDR3: CDSRDKGDRDEQYF
V: TRBV6-2/TRBV6-3
J: TRBJ2-7

CDR3: CAGSHGGNQPQHF
V: TRBV4-1
J: TRBJ1-5

CDR3: CAISDTNTGELFF
V: TRBV6-1
J: TRBJ2-2

CDR3: CSVDIWYTEAFF
V: TRBV29-1
J: TRBJ1-1

CDR3: CASDGISLEQYF
V: TRBV7-9
J: TRBJ2-7

CDR3: CASSQVASGHNEQFF
V: TRBV4-1
J: TRBJ2-1

CDR3: CAISDRGGRGLAGGSYEQYF
V: TRBV10-3
J: TRBJ2-7

CDR3: CASSRTGTVNTEAFF
V: TRBV5-1
J: TRBJ1-1

CDR3: CASSYLGRENTEAFF
V: TRBV6-5
J: TRBJ1-1

CDR3: CASSQGTGGLTDTQYF
V: TRBV14
J: TRBJ2-3

CDR3: CASSPDRPSYEQYF
V: TRBV7-9
J: TRBJ2-7

CDR3: CASSYTPWETQYF
V: TRBV6-2/TRBV6-3
J: TRBJ2-5

CDR3: CASSLSGRQETKYF
V: TRBV5-4
J: TRBJ2-5

CDR3: CASSSRPIGNEQFF
V: TRBV11-3
J: TRBJ2-1

CDR3: CASSAHGQGSSYEQYF
V: TRBV25-1
J: TRBJ2-7

CDR3: CASSLGHLNTEAFF
V: TRBV12-3/TRBV12-4
J: TRBJ1-1

CDR3: CASSETLASNEQFF
V: TRBV6-1
J: TRBJ2-1

CDR3: CASSLGQGVKKLFF
V: TRBV11-2
J: TRBJ1-4

CDR3: CASSFGQGSDTQYF
V: TRBV11-1
J: TRBJ2-3

CDR3: CAISESFGTGGNNQPQHF
V: TRBV10-3
J: TRBJ1-5

CDR3: CSVEGLAGRTDTHYF
V: TRBV29-1
J: TRBJ2-3

CDR3: CASSPLYAGAIHEQYF
V: TRBV28
J: TRBJ2-7

CDR3: CASWDETAPNQPQHF
V: TRBV12-3/TRBV12-4
J: TRBJ1-5

CDR3: CASKGGTLMRGTTDTQYF
V: TRBV11-1
J: TRBJ2-3

CDR3: CASSGASADYGYTF
V: TRBV10-2
J: TRBJ1-2

CDR3: CASRQAAGIVGNSPLHF
V: TRBV28
J: TRBJ1-6

CDR3: CASSRDEKYELFF
V: TRBV6-1
J: TRBJ2-1

CDR3: CAGSLVGVAGSIDTQYF
V: TRBV28
J: TRBJ2-3

CDR3: CASSLLTANTEAFF
V: TRBV11-2
J: TRBJ1-1

CDR3: CASRAVRLAAGANVLTF
V: TRBV6-5
J: TRBJ2-6

CDR3: CASSDSSGRTLGETQYF
V: TRBV25-1
J: TRBJ2-5

CDR3: CASSPIGVGELFF
V: TRBV12-3/TRBV12-4
J: TRBJ2-2

CDR3: CASSSLGGGIQYF
V: TRBV5-8
J: TRBJ2-4

CDR3: CNAGGGANQAQHF
V: TRBV29-1
J: TRBJ1-5

CDR3: CASSQQGLNNEQFF
V: TRBV5-1
J: TRBJ2-1

CDR3: CANSRQGINQPQYF
V: TRBV6-2/TRBV6-3
J: NA

CDR3: CAISEQTYEQYF
V: TRBV10-3
J: TRBJ2-7